These T cell receptor beta chains were read from a single sample in a study of T cell repertoires in cytomegalovirus infection. These TCRs are of unknown antigen specificity. A single record per CDR3 protein comes from TCRdb applying MiXCR to the reads. The sample holds about 20,000 distinct CDR3 sequences; approximately 39% are singletons and the top ten take just under 95%. The sample consisted of CD8+ T cells from cultured PBMCs, taken from culture after CMV antigen stimulation. All receptors derive from a human donor in good health (CMV status not recorded). Some clones in this sample may be carry-over from other donors' samples. The CDR3 runs from the conserved cysteine through the conserved F or W. A D gene is named only where the DNA matches it firmly. A clone size is listed for some rows: how often the clone was seen (once, few, many), or a class if it is expanded.

J | size | V | D | DNA | CDR3
TRBJ2-7 | once | TRBV19 | TRBD2 | TGTGCCAGTGGACCCGGGACTAGTGTCGACGAGCAGTACTTC | CASGPGTSVDEQYF
TRBJ1-1 | NA | TRBV28 | TRBD1 | TGTGCCAGCAGTGACCGGGACAGGGGCTTGAACACTGAAGCTTTCTTT | CASSDRDRGLNTEAFF
TRBJ2-2 | once | TRBV20-1 | TRBD2 | TGCAGTGCTAGAGATACCGGGACTAGCGGGGGGGCCGGCGGGGAGCTGTTTTTT | CSARDTGTSGGAGGELFF
TRBJ2-7 | few | TRBV20-1 | NA | TGCAGTGCTAGCGAAGGGGACTCCTACGAGCAGTACTTC | CSASEGDSYEQYF
TRBJ2-3 | NA | TRBV7-8 | TRBD2 | TGTGCCAGCAGCCCCGGACTAGCGGGAGTCACAGATACGCAGTATTTT | CASSPGLAGVTDTQYF
TRBJ1-1 | NA | TRBV11-2 | NA | TGTGCCAGCAGCTTAGGAGGCAGGGTGGACACTGAAGCTTTCTTT | CASSLGGRVDTEAFF
TRBJ1-5 | few | TRBV7-8 | NA | TGTGCCAGCAGCTTAGGGGTTACAGGAGACCAGCCCCAGCATTTT | CASSLGVTGDQPQHF
TRBJ2-5 | once | TRBV12-3/TRBV12-4 | TRBD2 | TGTGCCAGCAGTTTAGTCCTAGCGGATAAAGAGACCCAGTACTTC | CASSLVLADKETQYF
TRBJ1-5 | NA | TRBV19 | NA | TGTGCCAGTAGAGAACAGCCAAATCAGTCCCAGCATTTT | CASREQPNQSQHF
TRBJ1-5 | NA | TRBV7-8 | NA | TGTGCCAGCAGCAGGACGCCTGGTCAGCCCCAGCATTTT | CASSRTPGQPQHF
TRBJ1-1 | NA | TRBV7-9 | NA | TGTGCCAGCAGCATTATGAACACTGAAGCTTTCTTT | CASSIMNTEAFF
TRBJ2-7 | NA | TRBV12-3/TRBV12-4 | TRBD1 | TGTGCCAGCAGGGGGACAGGGGAATTCTACGAGCAGTACTTC | CASRGTGEFYEQYF
TRBJ1-4 | few | TRBV6-1 | TRBD1 | TGTGCCAGCAGTCGCACCCGGGACAGTCTTAAAAAACTGTTTTTT | CASSRTRDSLKKLFF
TRBJ1-2 | NA | TRBV7-2 | TRBD1 | TGTGCCAGCAGCTCACCGGGACAGGGTTACTATGGCTACACCTTC | CASSSPGQGYYGYTF
TRBJ2-7 | NA | TRBV7-6 | TRBD1 | TGTGCCAGCAGCCTCGTAGGGGGACAGGGCTTTAACGAGCAGTACTTC | CASSLVGGQGFNEQYF
TRBJ2-1 | NA | TRBV28 | NA | TGTGCCAGCATAATGAGGTCTCACAATGAGCAGTTCTTC | CASIMRSHNEQFF
TRBJ1-2 | once | TRBV2 | NA | TGTGCCAGCAGTGATCGGCAGGCTAGGGATGGCTACACCTTC | CASSDRQARDGYTF
TRBJ2-5 | few | TRBV7-2 | NA | TGTGCCAGCAGCTTGTTGGGAAGGGTCACACGAGAGACCCAGTACTTC | CASSLLGRVTRETQYF
TRBJ1-2 | NA | TRBV5-1 | TRBD1 | TGCGCCAGCAGCTCGACGCAGGGGGAAGTGAGCGGCTACACCTTC | CASSSTQGEVSGYTF
TRBJ2-7 | NA | TRBV4-1 | TRBD1 | TGCGCCAGCAGCCAAGCGCGGACAGGGAAATATTACGAGCAGTACTTC | CASSQARTGKYYEQYF
TRBJ2-7 | NA | TRBV4-3 | NA | TGCGCCAGCAGCCAAGGAACCGGCGGGGTCTACGAGCAGTACTTC | CASSQGTGGVYEQYF
TRBJ2-7 | many | TRBV7-8 | TRBD1 | TGTGCCAGCAGCTCCCCGAGAGGTCGGACAGGGGGAAGCTACGAGCAGTACTTC | CASSSPRGRTGGSYEQYF
TRBJ2-1 | NA | TRBV7-7 | NA | TGTGCTAGCAGCTTAGATCGAGTCAATGAGCAGTTCTTC | CASSLDRVNEQFF
TRBJ2-7 | NA | TRBV7-9 | TRBD2 | TGTGCCAGCAGCTTAAGACTAGCGGGGGACTCCTACGAGCAGTACTTC | CASSLRLAGDSYEQYF
TRBJ2-3 | few | TRBV7-9 | NA | TGTGCCAGCAGCCCCTTTGCGGGGGCCTCAGATACGCAGTATTTT | CASSPFAGASDTQYF
TRBJ2-3 | NA | TRBV6-1 | NA | TGTGCCAGCCAGAAACCGGGCACAGATACGCAGTATTTT | CASQKPGTDTQYF
TRBJ2-7 | many | TRBV7-2 | TRBD1 | TGTGCCAGCAGCCCGAGGACAGGGCAGGCCTACGAGCAGTACTTC | CASSPRTGQAYEQYF
TRBJ2-7 | NA | TRBV11-2 | TRBD1 | TGTGCCAGCAGCTCCCGGGGACAGGACTCCTACGAGCAGTACTTC | CASSSRGQDSYEQYF
TRBJ2-1 | many | TRBV7-8 | NA | TGTGCCAGCAGCCCGGCGGGCGAGCAGTTCTTC | CASSPAGEQFF
TRBJ2-1 | NA | TRBV25-1 | NA | TGTGCCAGCAGTGACGGGGCAGGGGTCGATGAGCAGTTCTTC | CASSDGAGVDEQFF
TRBJ1-2 | few | TRBV5-1 | NA | TGCGCCAGCAGCTTGGATCAAAGCAAGGTTGGAGACTACACCTTC | CASSLDQSKVGDYTF
TRBJ2-5 | NA | TRBV14 | TRBD2 | TGTGCCAGCAGCCAAGATGAAGCGGGAGGGCGAGAAGAGACCCAGTACTTC | CASSQDEAGGREETQYF
TRBJ1-1 | medium-sized | TRBV5-5 | NA | TGTGCCAGCAGCTTGGACCTTGACATAAACGGCTTGGGCACTGAAGCTTTCTTT | CASSLDLDINGLGTEAFF
TRBJ2-7 | NA | TRBV4-1 | NA | TGTGCCAGCAGCCAAGAAGGGTCGGGGGGCCATTACGAGCAGTACTTC | CASSQEGSGGHYEQYF
TRBJ1-5 | many | TRBV7-2 | NA | TGTGCCAGCAGCCAACAGGGCCGGAATCAGCCCCAGCATTTT | CASSQQGRNQPQHF
TRBJ1-1 | NA | TRBV5-1 | NA | TGCGCCAGCAGCCCTTTTGAAAGGGGCATGAACACTGAAGCTTTCTTT | CASSPFERGMNTEAFF
TRBJ2-5 | NA | TRBV7-2 | NA | TGTGCCAGCAGCTTGAGGACTTCCATCCTGCAAGAGACCCAGTACTTC | CASSLRTSILQETQYF
TRBJ2-1 | NA | TRBV25-1 | TRBD2 | TGTGCCAGCAGTCACCTGGGGGTTGTGAGCGGGAGGGCCCATGAGCAGTTCTTC | CASSHLGVVSGRAHEQFF
TRBJ1-1 | NA | TRBV5-1 | NA | TGCGCCAGCAGCAGGGGGAGCAACACTGAAGCTTTCTTT | CASSRGSNTEAFF
TRBJ1-1 | few | TRBV19 | NA | TGTGCCATACTTTTCCCTCGCGGGGCTTTCTTT | CAILFPRGAFF
TRBJ2-3 | NA | TRBV7-2 | TRBD2 | TGTGCCAGCAGCCCCGGGACTAGCGGGAGATATACGCAGTATTTT | CASSPGTSGRYTQYF
TRBJ1-1 | NA | TRBV6-2/TRBV6-3 | TRBD1 | TGTGCCAGCACAGGACAGGCGAACACTGAAGCTTTCTTT | CASTGQANTEAFF
TRBJ1-2 | NA | TRBV7-2 | TRBD1 | TGTACCAACGAGGCAGGGGGTAACTATGGCTACACCTTC | CTNEAGGNYGYTF
TRBJ2-6 | NA | TRBV12-3/TRBV12-4 | TRBD1 | TGTGCCAGCACCCCACCGGGACAGGGGACCATCAACGTCCTGACTTTC | CASTPPGQGTINVLTF
TRBJ1-5 | NA | TRBV7-8 | NA | TGTGCCAGCAGCCCGGCCCCCAATCAGCCCCAGCATTTT | CASSPAPNQPQHF
TRBJ2-1 | few | TRBV6-6 | NA | TGTGCCAGCAGTTACTCGACAAATGAGCAGTTCTTC | CASSYSTNEQFF
TRBJ2-3 | few | TRBV2 | TRBD1 | TGTGCCAGCAGTCCAGGACAGGGCAACACAGATACGCAGTATTTT | CASSPGQGNTDTQYF
TRBJ2-3 | few | TRBV12-3/TRBV12-4 | NA | TGTGCCAGCAGTCTACGCGGAGAGGATACGCAGTATTTT | CASSLRGEDTQYF
TRBJ1-2 | NA | TRBV20-1 | TRBD1 | TGCAGTGCCCCACCGGGACAGGGTGGGGAAGGCTACACCTTC | CSAPPGQGGEGYTF
TRBJ2-7 | NA | TRBV20-1 | TRBD2 | TGCAGTGCTAGAGATCGGAGGACTAGCGCCTACCTCTCCGAGCAGTACTTC | CSARDRRTSAYLSEQYF
TRBJ2-5 | NA | TRBV28 | NA | TGTGCCAGCAGACCGGACTTCCCGAATTACCAAGAGACCCAGTACTTC | CASRPDFPNYQETQYF
TRBJ1-2 | NA | TRBV6-5 | NA | TGTGCCAGCAGTCCGGACAGCTATGGCTACACCTTC | CASSPDSYGYTF
TRBJ1-1 | once | TRBV6-6 | NA | TGTGCCAGCAGCCTCACCAGGAGGAACACTGAAGCTTTCTTT | CASSLTRRNTEAFF
TRBJ1-1 | few | TRBV29-1 | TRBD1 | TGCAGCGTCGGGACAGGGGGCCCTGAAGCTTTCTTT | CSVGTGGPEAFF